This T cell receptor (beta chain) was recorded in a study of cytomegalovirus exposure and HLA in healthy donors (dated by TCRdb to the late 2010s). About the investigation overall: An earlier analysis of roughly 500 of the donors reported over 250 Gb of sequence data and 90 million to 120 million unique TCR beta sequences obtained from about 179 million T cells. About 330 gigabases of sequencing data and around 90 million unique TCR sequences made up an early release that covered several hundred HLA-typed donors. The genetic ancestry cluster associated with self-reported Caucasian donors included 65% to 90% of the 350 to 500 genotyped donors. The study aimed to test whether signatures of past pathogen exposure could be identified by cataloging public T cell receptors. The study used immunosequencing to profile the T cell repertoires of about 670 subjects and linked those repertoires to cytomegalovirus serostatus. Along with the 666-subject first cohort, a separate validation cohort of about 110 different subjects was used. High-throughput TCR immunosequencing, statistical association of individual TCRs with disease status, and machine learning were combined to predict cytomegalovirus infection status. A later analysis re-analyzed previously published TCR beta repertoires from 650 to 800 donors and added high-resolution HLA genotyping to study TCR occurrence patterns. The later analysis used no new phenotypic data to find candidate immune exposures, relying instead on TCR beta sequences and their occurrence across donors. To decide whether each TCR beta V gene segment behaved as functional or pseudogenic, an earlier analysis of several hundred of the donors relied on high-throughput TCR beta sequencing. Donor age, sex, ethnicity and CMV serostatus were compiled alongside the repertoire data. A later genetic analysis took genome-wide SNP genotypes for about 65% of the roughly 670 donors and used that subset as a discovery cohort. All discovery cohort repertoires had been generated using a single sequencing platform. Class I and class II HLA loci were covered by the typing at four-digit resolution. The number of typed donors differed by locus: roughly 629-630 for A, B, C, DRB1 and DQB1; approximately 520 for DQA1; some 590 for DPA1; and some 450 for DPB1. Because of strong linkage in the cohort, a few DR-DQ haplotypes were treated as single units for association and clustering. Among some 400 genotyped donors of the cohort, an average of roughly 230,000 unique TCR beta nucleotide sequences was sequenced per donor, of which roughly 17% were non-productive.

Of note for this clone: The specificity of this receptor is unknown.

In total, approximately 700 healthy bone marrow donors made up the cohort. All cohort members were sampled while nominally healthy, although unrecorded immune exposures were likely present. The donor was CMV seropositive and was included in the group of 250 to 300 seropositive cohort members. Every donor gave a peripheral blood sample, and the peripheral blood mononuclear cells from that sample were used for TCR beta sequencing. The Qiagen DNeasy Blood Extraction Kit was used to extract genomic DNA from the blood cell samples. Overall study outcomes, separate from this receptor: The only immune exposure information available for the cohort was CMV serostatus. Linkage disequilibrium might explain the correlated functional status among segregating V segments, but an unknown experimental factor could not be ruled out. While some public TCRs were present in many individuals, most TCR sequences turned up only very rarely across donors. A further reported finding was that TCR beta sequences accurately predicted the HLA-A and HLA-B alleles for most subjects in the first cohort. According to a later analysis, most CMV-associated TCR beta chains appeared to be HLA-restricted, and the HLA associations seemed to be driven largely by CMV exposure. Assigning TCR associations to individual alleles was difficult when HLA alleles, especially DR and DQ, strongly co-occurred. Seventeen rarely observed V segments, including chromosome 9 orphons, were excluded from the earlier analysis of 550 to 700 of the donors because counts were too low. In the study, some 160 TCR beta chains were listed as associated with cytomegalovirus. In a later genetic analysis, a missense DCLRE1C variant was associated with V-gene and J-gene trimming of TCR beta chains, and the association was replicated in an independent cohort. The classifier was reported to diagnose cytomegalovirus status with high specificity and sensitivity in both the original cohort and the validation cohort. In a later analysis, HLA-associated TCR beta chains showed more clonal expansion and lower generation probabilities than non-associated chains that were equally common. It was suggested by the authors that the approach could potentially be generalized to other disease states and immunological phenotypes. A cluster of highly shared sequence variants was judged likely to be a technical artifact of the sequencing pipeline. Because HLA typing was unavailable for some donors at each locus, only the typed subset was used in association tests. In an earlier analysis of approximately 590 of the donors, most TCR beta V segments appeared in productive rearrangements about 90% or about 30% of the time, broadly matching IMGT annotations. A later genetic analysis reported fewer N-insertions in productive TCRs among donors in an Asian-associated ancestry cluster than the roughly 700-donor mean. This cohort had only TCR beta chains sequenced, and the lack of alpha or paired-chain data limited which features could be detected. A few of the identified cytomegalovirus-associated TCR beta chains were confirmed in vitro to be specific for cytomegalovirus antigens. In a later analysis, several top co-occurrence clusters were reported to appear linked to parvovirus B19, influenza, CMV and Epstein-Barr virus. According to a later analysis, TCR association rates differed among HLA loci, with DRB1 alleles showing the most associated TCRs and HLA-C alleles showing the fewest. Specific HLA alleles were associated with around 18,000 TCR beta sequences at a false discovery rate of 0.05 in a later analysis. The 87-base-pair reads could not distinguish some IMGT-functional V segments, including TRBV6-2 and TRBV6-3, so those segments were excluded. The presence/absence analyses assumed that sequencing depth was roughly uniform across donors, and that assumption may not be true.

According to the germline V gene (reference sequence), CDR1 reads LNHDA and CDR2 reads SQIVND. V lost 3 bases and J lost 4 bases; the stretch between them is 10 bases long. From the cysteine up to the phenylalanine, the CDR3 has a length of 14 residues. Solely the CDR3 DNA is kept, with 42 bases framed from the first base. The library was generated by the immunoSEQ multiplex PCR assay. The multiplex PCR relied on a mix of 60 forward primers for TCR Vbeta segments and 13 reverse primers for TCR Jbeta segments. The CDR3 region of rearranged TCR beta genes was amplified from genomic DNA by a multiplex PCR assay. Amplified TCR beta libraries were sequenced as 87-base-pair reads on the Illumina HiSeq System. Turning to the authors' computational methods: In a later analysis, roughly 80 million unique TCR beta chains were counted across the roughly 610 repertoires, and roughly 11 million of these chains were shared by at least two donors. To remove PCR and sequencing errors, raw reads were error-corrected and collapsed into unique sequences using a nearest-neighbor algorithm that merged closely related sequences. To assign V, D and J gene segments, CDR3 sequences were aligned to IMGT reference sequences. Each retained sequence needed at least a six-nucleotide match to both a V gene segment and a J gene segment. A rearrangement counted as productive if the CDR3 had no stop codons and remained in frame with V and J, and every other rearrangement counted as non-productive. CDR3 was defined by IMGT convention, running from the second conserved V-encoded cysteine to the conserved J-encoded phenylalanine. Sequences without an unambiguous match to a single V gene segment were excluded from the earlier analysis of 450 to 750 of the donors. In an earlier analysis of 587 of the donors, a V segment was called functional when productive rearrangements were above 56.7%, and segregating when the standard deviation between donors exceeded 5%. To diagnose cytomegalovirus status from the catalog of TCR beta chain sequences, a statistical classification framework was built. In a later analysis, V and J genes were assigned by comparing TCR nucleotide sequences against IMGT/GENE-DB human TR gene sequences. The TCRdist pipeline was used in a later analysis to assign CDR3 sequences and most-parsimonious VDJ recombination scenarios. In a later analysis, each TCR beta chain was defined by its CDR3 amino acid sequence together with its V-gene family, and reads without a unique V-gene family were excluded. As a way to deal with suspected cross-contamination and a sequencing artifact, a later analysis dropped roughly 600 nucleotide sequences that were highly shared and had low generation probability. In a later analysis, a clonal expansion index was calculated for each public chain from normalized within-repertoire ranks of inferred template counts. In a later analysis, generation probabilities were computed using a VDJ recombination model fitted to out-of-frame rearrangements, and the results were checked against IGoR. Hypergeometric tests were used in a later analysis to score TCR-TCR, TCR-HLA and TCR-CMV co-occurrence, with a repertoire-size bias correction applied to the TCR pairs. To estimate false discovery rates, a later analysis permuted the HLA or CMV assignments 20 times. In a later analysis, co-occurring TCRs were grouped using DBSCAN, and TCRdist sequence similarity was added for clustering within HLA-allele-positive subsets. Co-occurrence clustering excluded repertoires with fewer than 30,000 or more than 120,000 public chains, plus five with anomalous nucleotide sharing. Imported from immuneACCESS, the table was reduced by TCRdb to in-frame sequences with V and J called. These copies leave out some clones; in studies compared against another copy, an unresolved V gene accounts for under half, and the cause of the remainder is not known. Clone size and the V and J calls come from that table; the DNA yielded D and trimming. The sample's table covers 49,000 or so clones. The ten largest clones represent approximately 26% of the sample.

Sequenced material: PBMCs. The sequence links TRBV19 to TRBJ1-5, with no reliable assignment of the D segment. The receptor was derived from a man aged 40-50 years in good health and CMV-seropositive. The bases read TGTGCCAGTAGTATGTGGGGAGGGAATCAGCCCCAGCATTTT. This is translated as CASSMWGGNQPQHF.